The rows below give T cell receptor beta chains drawn from one sample of a study of ipilimumab plus nivolumab after autologous stem cell transplantation. TCRdb keeps only in-frame clones here, not all; method: immunoSEQ multiplex PCR. The sample has over 75,000 clones; 83% are singletons. This specimen consisted of PBMCs, obtained in a trial of ipilimumab plus nivolumab as post-transplant consolidation. These receptor sequences come from a male donor with diffuse large B-cell lymphoma. Both conserved end residues are part of each CDR3. A D gene is named only where the DNA matches it firmly. Not all rows give a size; the values are once, few, many and, for expanded clones, a class.

V gene	clone size	J gene	D gene	CDR3 DNA	CDR3 protein
TRBV19	few	TRBJ2-4	TRBD2	TGTGCCAGTAGTATGACTAGCGGGGGCTCCCTAGCCAAAAACATTCAGTACTTC	CASSMTSGGSLAKNIQYF
TRBV29-1	.	TRBJ2-1	.	TGCAGCGTTGAATTTGGTAGTGCCAGGAACAATGAGCAGTTCTTC	CSVEFGSARNNEQFF
TRBV7-9	.	TRBJ2-3	.	TGTGCCAGCAGCCCCCCGGGGGCCAGCACAGATACGCAGTATTTT	CASSPPGASTDTQYF
TRBV15	.	TRBJ2-4	.	TGTGCCACCAGCAGAGAGTATCGGGGTAGAAACATTCAGTACTTC	CATSREYRGRNIQYF
TRBV5-1	.	TRBJ2-5	.	TGCGCCAGCAGCCCTAATGGGGGGCGGGATCAAGAGACCCAGTACTTC	CASSPNGGRDQETQYF
TRBV5-8	.	TRBJ2-5	TRBD1	TGTGCCAGCAGCAGACAGGGGCTGACCCAGTACTTC	CASSRQGLTQYF
TRBV5-6	.	TRBJ2-3	TRBD2	TGTGCCAGCAGCCCAGCCGGGCTAGCGGTTAGCACAGATACGCAGTATTTT	CASSPAGLAVSTDTQYF
TRBV9	.	TRBJ1-4	.	TGTGCCAGCAGCAAAACTGAAAGTGGGAAACTGTTTTTT	CASSKTESGKLFF
TRBV4-1	.	TRBJ2-5	TRBD2	TGCGCCAGCAGCCACCCCGGGGGGGAGACCCAGTACTTC	CASSHPGGETQYF
TRBV6-4	.	TRBJ2-3	.	TGTGCCAGCAGTGAGGACAGCCACACAGATACGCAGTATTTT	CASSEDSHTDTQYF
TRBV6-4	.	TRBJ2-3	.	TGTGCCAGCAGTCCATCCCCCGGGGGGCCCGGTTGGGCAGATACGCAGTATTTT	CASSPSPGGPGWADTQYF
TRBV7-2	.	TRBJ2-5	.	TGTGCCAGCAGCTTTCAGAGGGAGGAGACCCAGTACTTC	CASSFQREETQYF
TRBV5-1	.	TRBJ2-5	.	TGCGCCAGCAGCTGGGGGCCCACCCAAGAGACCCAGTACTTC	CASSWGPTQETQYF
TRBV7-9	.	TRBJ1-1	.	TGTGCCAGCAGCCAAGGGGGGGGCACTGAAGCTTTCTTT	CASSQGGGTEAFF
TRBV6-1	.	TRBJ2-5	.	TGTGCCAGCAGCGGGACCTACCAGCCAGAGACCCAGTACTTC	CASSGTYQPETQYF
TRBV19	.	TRBJ2-4	TRBD2	TGTGCCAGTAGTCTACGGGGACTAGCGGATGGCAAAAACATTCAGTACTTC	CASSLRGLADGKNIQYF
TRBV13	.	TRBJ2-1	.	TGTGCCAGCAGCTTTGGACTACGGCAATACAATGAGCAGTTCTTC	CASSFGLRQYNEQFF
TRBV7-2	few	TRBJ1-6	.	TGTGCCAGCAGCTTGGGAAACAGATTTTCACCCCTCCACTTT	CASSLGNRFSPLHF
TRBV6-7	.	TRBJ1-1	.	TGTGCCAGCAGTTACTCGAGACTGGGGCGGCGTGAAGCTTTCTTT	CASSYSRLGRREAFF
TRBV5-4	.	TRBJ2-1	.	TGTGCCAGCAGCCAGGGTCGGAGAGACGGTGAGCAGTTCTTC	CASSQGRRDGEQFF
TRBV19	.	TRBJ1-4	TRBD1	TGTGCCAGTAGTATCGCCTGGGACAGGAGTAATGAAAAACTGTTTTTT	CASSIAWDRSNEKLFF
TRBV10-3	.	TRBJ2-1	.	TGTGCCATCAGGCCTACAGGGTCGGGTAACAATGAGCAGTTCTTC	CAIRPTGSGNNEQFF
TRBV7-9	.	TRBJ2-7	TRBD1	TGTGCCAGCAGCGTCGGACGACAGGGGAAAGGGTACGAGCAGTACTTC	CASSVGRQGKGYEQYF
TRBV11-1	once	TRBJ2-7	.	TGTGCCAGCAGCTTCAACCGGGCCGACGAGCAGTACTTC	CASSFNRADEQYF
TRBV4-1	once	TRBJ2-2	.	TGCGCCAGCAGGGCGGGACCCTCGGTCACCGGGGAGCTGTTTTTT	CASRAGPSVTGELFF
TRBV7-3	few	TRBJ2-3	TRBD2	TGTGCCAGCAGCTCCCGGACTAGCGGGGGGGTCGGGACAGATACGCAGTATTTT	CASSSRTSGGVGTDTQYF
TRBV7-2	few	TRBJ1-2	TRBD1	TGTGCCAGCAGCGCCTGGGAGGGACAGAACTATGGCTACACCTTC	CASSAWEGQNYGYTF
TRBV5-1	.	TRBJ1-1	TRBD1	TGCGCCAGCAGCCCTGGGGACAGGGAGGCCACTGAAGCTTTCTTT	CASSPGDREATEAFF
TRBV6-1	.	TRBJ1-2	.	TGTGCCAGCAGTAACAATTACTATGGCTACACCTTC	CASSNNYYGYTF
TRBV5-1	.	TRBJ1-4	.	TGCGCCAGCAGCTTGGCCTGGGGTAATGAAAAACTGTTTTTT	CASSLAWGNEKLFF
TRBV29-1	.	TRBJ1-1	.	TGCAGCGTTGAAGGTCCAGGGGCGAACACTGAAGCTTTCTTT	CSVEGPGANTEAFF
TRBV15	.	TRBJ2-3	TRBD2	TGTGCCACCAGCAGAGAGTCGGCGGGGGAGTTAACAGATACGCAGTATTTT	CATSRESAGELTDTQYF
TRBV21-1	.	TRBJ2-2	.	TGTGCCAGCAGCAATCCACAGGGGGGCGGCGGGGAGCTGTTTTTT	CASSNPQGGGGELFF
TRBV10-2	.	TRBJ2-1	.	TGCGCCAGCAGGGGCCCGGGGCGCTCCTACAATGAGCAGTTCTTC	CASRGPGRSYNEQFF
TRBV5-1	.	TRBJ1-5	.	TGCGCCAGCAGCTTGGACGGTGGCAATCAGCCCCAGCATTTT	CASSLDGGNQPQHF
TRBV2	.	TRBJ2-1	.	TGTGCCAGCAGTGAGCAAAGGGGGACTTACCTCTCCTACAATGAGCAGTTCTTC	CASSEQRGTYLSYNEQFF
TRBV28	.	TRBJ1-2	TRBD1	TGTGCCAGCAGTCTGACAGGGGAAATTCATGGCTACACCTTC	CASSLTGEIHGYTF
TRBV11-2	few	TRBJ2-2	.	TGTGCCAGCAGGGAGGGGCTAGTGGTCACCGGGGAGCTGTTTTTT	CASREGLVVTGELFF
TRBV6-6	.	TRBJ2-1	.	TGTGCCAGCAGTTACGGGGGGAATGAGCAGTTCTTC	CASSYGGNEQFF
TRBV2	few	TRBJ1-3	.	TGTGCCAGCAAAATAGGGGATTCTGGAAACACCATATATTTT	CASKIGDSGNTIYF
TRBV18	.	TRBJ2-5	.	TGTGCCAGCTCAACAGGGAAAGAGACCCAGTACTTC	CASSTGKETQYF
TRBV9	.	TRBJ1-1	.	TGTGCCAGCAGCGTAGGGGGGGCGAACACTGAAGCTTTCTTT	CASSVGGANTEAFF
TRBV7-2	.	TRBJ1-1	.	TGTGCCAGCAGCTCCCCACACCAGGGGAGGGCTGAAGCTTTCTTT	CASSSPHQGRAEAFF
TRBV30	.	TRBJ1-1	TRBD1	TGTGCCTGGAGTAGGGGGCCGTACACTGAAGCTTTCTTT	CAWSRGPYTEAFF
TRBV5-1	.	TRBJ1-1	.	TGCGCCAGCAGCTTGTCTTCGAACACTGAAGCTTTCTTT	CASSLSSNTEAFF
TRBV11-2	.	TRBJ2-1	.	TGTGCCAGCAGCTTATTTGGGCAGGGAATGAATGAGCAGTTCTTC	CASSLFGQGMNEQFF
TRBV7-6	.	TRBJ2-2	.	TGTGCCAGCAGCTTCTCACAGACCGGGGAGCTGTTTTTT	CASSFSQTGELFF
TRBV5-1	.	TRBJ2-7	TRBD1	TGCGCCAGCAGCTTGTTGGACAGGGGCTACGAGCAGTACTTC	CASSLLDRGYEQYF
TRBV2	once	TRBJ2-1	TRBD2	TGTGCCAGCAGAGTAGCGGGATACAATGAGCAGTTCTTC	CASRVAGYNEQFF
TRBV9	.	TRBJ1-6	.	TGTGCCAGCAGCGTTTATAATTCACCCCTCCACTTT	CASSVYNSPLHF
TRBV7-9	.	TRBJ1-1	.	TGTGCCAGCAGCCGCGGCGGACCGATGAACACTGAAGCTTTCTTT	CASSRGGPMNTEAFF
TRBV2	few	TRBJ2-3	.	TGTGCCAGCAGTGAAACCGGGGATACGCAGTATTTT	CASSETGDTQYF
TRBV7-2	.	TRBJ2-2	.	TGTGCCAGCAGCCTAGACTCCACAGGTTTCAACACCGGGGAGCTGTTTTTT	CASSLDSTGFNTGELFF
TRBV28	.	TRBJ2-7	TRBD1	TGTGCCAGTTTAACGGGACAGGGCAATAAGCGCGAGCAGTACTTC	CASLTGQGNKREQYF
TRBV4-2	.	TRBJ1-2	TRBD1	TGTGCCAGCAGCGAATCAACCGCAGGGGGCGTTGATGGCTACACCTTC	CASSESTAGGVDGYTF
TRBV6-5	.	TRBJ2-3	TRBD2	TGTGCCAGCAGTTCCCGTTTAGCGGGGGGTCGAGATACGCAGTATTTT	CASSSRLAGGRDTQYF
TRBV6-1	.	TRBJ1-4	.	TGTGCCAGCAGTGAAGCGTTGGGGGTTCTGGAAAAACTGTTTTTT	CASSEALGVLEKLFF